The next 29 T cell receptor beta chains were all read from a single sample in a study of cytomegalovirus exposure and HLA in healthy donors. PCR used 60 Vbeta primers and 13 Jbeta primers. TCRdb keeps only in-frame clones here, not all; method: immunoSEQ multiplex PCR. The table has some 100,000 clones, 65% to 90% seen once. The sample taken for sequencing was PBMCs. The receptors here all came from a woman younger than 35 in good health and CMV-seronegative.

This sequence joins TRBV6-5 and TRBJ2-7; D is unresolved. The CDR3 covers 15 residues. Germline CDR1 MNHEY, CDR2 SVGAGI. The V and J ends lost 2 bases and 0 bases respectively, with 11 bases between them. The CDR3 coding sequence is TGTGCCAGCAGTTACAAGCAGGAAAGCTCCTACGAGCAGTACTTC. It translates to CASSYKQESSYEQYF.

V is TRBV5-4 and J is TRBJ2-3; D not resolved. Looked up from germline, CDR1 is SGHNT and CDR2 is YYREEE (reference sequence). The V gene lost 7 bases and the J gene lost 0 bases, with 12 bases spanning the gap. This CDR3 has 14 amino acids. CDR3 nucleotide sequence: TGTGCCAGCGAAAGAGACACTAGCACAGATACGCAGTATTTT. It is translated as CASERDTSTDTQYF.

The chain links TRBV6-5 to TRBJ1-4; 10 positions agree with TRBD1. The CDR3 runs to 14 residues. J gave up 8 bases and V 2 bases, and 2 bases lay outside the gene matches. Germline CDR1 is MNHEY and CDR2 is SVGAGI. The chain's CDR3 is CASSYDRGQEKLFF. CDR3 DNA sequence: TGTGCCAGCAGTTACGACAGGGGGCAGGAAAAACTGTTTTTT.

The chain is built from TRBV7-2 and TRBJ2-3, with D hard to call. The germline V gene encodes CDR1 SGHTA and CDR2 FQGNSA. The CDR3 loop spans 14 amino acids. V was cut by 2 bases and J by 1 base, with 7 bases left in between. The chain's CDR3 is CASSLRSGTDTQYF. As DNA, the CDR3 is TGTGCCAGCAGCTTACGCAGCGGCACAGATACGCAGTATTTT.

CDR3 nucleotides: TGTGCCAGCAGCCCCCACAGGGGGCTGACTGGCTACACCTTC. Protein sequence: CASSPHRGLTGYTF. This sequence joins TRBV7-8 and TRBJ1-2, with 9 bases that match TRBD1. The length of the CDR3 is 14 residues. Per germline, CDR1 SGHVS and CDR2 FQNEAQ. V was clipped by 5 bases and J by 7 bases; unmatched bases: 8.

J is TRBJ1-2 and V is TRBV5-4, with TRBD1 matching over 8 bases. The V and J ends lost 3 bases and 6 bases, in that order; junction bases with no gene match: 1. This CDR3 is built from 12 residues. Germline lookup yields CDR1 SGHNT and CDR2 YYREEE (reference sequence). The CDR3 coding sequence is TGTGCCAGCAGCTCGACAGGGGATGGCTACACCTTC. Translated: CASSSTGDGYTF.

This chain uses TRBV19 with TRBJ2-5, with D perhaps matching TRBD2 (6 bases). Germline values: CDR1 LNHDA, CDR2 SQIVND (reference sequence). Trimming removed 5 bases from V and 2 bases from J, with 21 bases in between. The CDR3 consists of 17 residues. The CDR3 is CASSPRDSLWVQETQYF. In DNA form, the CDR3 reads TGTGCCAGTAGTCCCCGGGACTCCCTATGGGTTCAAGAGACCCAGTACTTC.

V is TRBV7-3 and J is TRBJ2-5; TRBD2 aligns across 7 bases. The assigned J gene may be wrong: the sequence end matches TRBJ2-7 better. CDR1 SGHTA and CDR2 FQGTGA come from the germline V gene. The CDR3 runs 14 residues. CDR3: CASSLGEGPYEQYF. For the CDR3, the DNA is TGTGCCAGCAGCTTAGGGGAGGGCCCCTACGAGCAGTACTTC.

This rearrangement joins TRBV19 to TRBJ2-1, with a tentative D call TRBD2 (5 bases). From germline, CDR1 is LNHDA and CDR2 SQIVND (reference sequence). Deletions cut 3 bases from V and 5 bases from J, with 14 bases between. This CDR3 has 15 amino acids. DNA for the CDR3: TGTGCCAGTAGTATTGCCAGCGGTTGGAACAATGAGCAGTTCTTC. Encoded protein: CASSIASGWNNEQFF.

This chain links TRBV18 with TRBJ2-3; 9 bases map to TRBD2. The CDR3 runs 15 residues. The V gene end was trimmed by 3 bases and the J gene end by 4 bases; junction bases not matched to a gene: 5. CDR1 and CDR2 from the germline V gene are KGHSH and LQKENI. In nucleotides, the CDR3 is TGTGCCAGCTCACCGGCGGGGGGGCTTGCAGATACGCAGTATTTT. Protein sequence: CASSPAGGLADTQYF.

The gene calls are TRBV29-1 and TRBJ2-7, with 9 positions matching TRBD2. The CDR3 loop spans 12 amino acids. V lost 1 base and J lost 7; bases outside the gene matches: 2. From germline, CDR1 is SQVTM and CDR2 ANQGSEA. The CDR3 spells CSVEGLAGEQYF. The CDR3 coding sequence is TGCAGCGTTGAAGGGCTAGCGGGAGAGCAGTACTTC.

CDR3 nucleotides: TGTGCCAGCAGCCCGGGTCGTTCCTCTGGGGCCAACGTCCTGACTTTC. This translates into CASSPGRSSGANVLTF. The J gene is TRBJ2-6, the V gene TRBV7-2, with D hard to call. V was trimmed by 5 bases and J by 0 bases, leaving 11 bases between them. Per the germline V gene, CDR1 is SGHTA and CDR2 is FQGNSA. The CDR3 loop spans 16 amino acids.

The rearrangement links TRBV28 to TRBJ2-7; 14 nucleotides match TRBD2. V was pared by 7 bases and J by 8 bases, with 10 bases of the junction left unmatched. This CDR3 has 15 amino acids. The germline CDR1 and CDR2 sequences are MDHEN and SYDVKM. CDR3 bases: TGTGCCAGCACCTCTTCCGGGACTAGCGGGGGAAAGCAGTACTTC. This translates into CASTSSGTSGGKQYF.

This chain uses TRBV28 with TRBJ2-1, with 8 bases matching TRBD2. Germline V gene lookup returns CDR1 MDHEN and CDR2 SYDVKM. V lost 6 bases to trimming and J lost 9 bases; unmatched junction nucleotides: 13. CDR3 length: 15 residues. Written as DNA, the CDR3 is TGTGCCAGCAGACTCTCAAGCGGGAGCTCCGCTGAGCAGTTCTTC. The encoded protein is CASRLSSGSSAEQFF. Using reference TRBV28 and TRBJ2-1 for the parts outside the CDR3, the full variable domain is DVKVTQSSRYLVKRTGEKVFLECVQDMDHENMFWYRQDPGLGLRLIYFSYDVKMKEKGDIPEGYSVSREKKERFSLILESASTNQTSMYLCASRLSSGSSAEQFFGPGTRLTVL.

Here the CDR3 DNA reads TGTGCCAGCTCACCATTCGATCAGGGCATCGATCAGCCCCAGCATTTT. Translating it yields CASSPFDQGIDQPQHF. The gene calls are TRBV18 and TRBJ1-5; weak D call: TRBD1 (5 bases). Germline CDR1 reads KGHSH; CDR2 reads LQKENI. The ends were cut back, 2 bases at V and 5 bases at J, with 16 bases in the middle. The CDR3 runs to 16 residues.

This clone was recorded a few times. The rearrangement joins TRBV10-3 to TRBJ1-4; 9 nucleotides agree with TRBD1. V lost 0 bases to trimming and J lost 8 bases; unmatched junction nucleotides: 4. There are 15 residues in the CDR3. Germline CDR1 ENHRY, CDR2 SYGVKD. The CDR3 spells CAISESGQGNEKLFF. In nucleotides, the CDR3 is TGTGCCATCAGTGAGTCGGGACAGGGAAACGAAAAACTGTTTTTT.

The genes are TRBV2 and TRBJ2-1, with 9 positions matching TRBD2. CDR1 is SNHLY and CDR2 is FYNNEI in the germline V gene. The CDR3 loop spans 20 amino acids. With 3 bases clipped from V and 6 bases from J, the junction kept 21 bases outside the gene matches. The CDR3 sequence is CASSDSMGLAGMGPGNEQFF. CDR3 nucleotides: TGTGCCAGCAGTGATTCCATGGGGCTAGCGGGAATGGGTCCGGGCAATGAGCAGTTCTTC. Filled out from reference TRBV2 and TRBJ2-1, the complete variable domain reads EPEVTQTPSHQVTQMGQEVILRCVPISNHLYFYWYRQILGQKVEFLVSFYNNEISEKSEIFDDQFSVERPDGSNFTLKIRSTKLEDSAMYFCASSDSMGLAGMGPGNEQFFGPGTRLTVL.

The gene calls are TRBV7-6 and TRBJ2-5; D not certain. The J call is in doubt because the DNA end fits TRBJ2-7 better. CDR3 length: 14 amino acids. The V gene's germline CDR1 is SGHVS and CDR2 FNYEAQ. CDR3 protein: CASSLDATSYEQYF. In DNA, the CDR3 is TGTGCCAGCAGCTTAGACGCAACCTCCTACGAGCAGTACTTC.

This clone showed up just once. The chain has TRBV28 and TRBJ1-3; tentative D call: TRBD1 (5 bases). V lost 5 bases and J 0 bases, leaving 14 bases between the germline ends. The V gene's germline CDR1 is MDHEN and CDR2 SYDVKM. The CDR3 runs 16 residues. CDR3 loop: CASSALTVSSGNTIYF. CDR3 DNA: TGTGCCAGCAGTGCCCTGACAGTCAGCTCTGGAAACACCATATATTTT.

This chain uses TRBV6-4 with TRBJ2-3; 7 nucleotides line up with TRBD1. Looked up from germline, CDR1 is MRHNA and CDR2 is SNTAGT. Trimming at V came to 0 bases and at J to 2 bases, leaving 2 bases not matched to a gene. The length of the CDR3 is 15 residues. In DNA, the CDR3 is TGTGCCAGCAGTGACTCACAGGGGTCCACAGATACGCAGTATTTT. Protein sequence: CASSDSQGSTDTQYF.

The chain carries TRBV2 and TRBJ2-5; D possibly corresponds to TRBD2 (6 bases). Trimming shortened V by 7 bases and J by 5 bases, and 17 bases separated the two germline ends. This CDR3 has 14 amino acids. Germline values: CDR1 SNHLY, CDR2 FYNNEI. The CDR3 DNA reads as TGTGCCAGCAAGGAGGGACGGAATTCGGAGACCCAGTACTTC. This codes for CASKEGRNSETQYF.

The chain joins TRBV6-5 to TRBJ2-7; D remains unclear. Germline V CDR1 and CDR2: MNHEY, SVGAGI. V was cut by 5 bases and J by 4 bases, with 12 bases left in between. This CDR3 has 13 amino acids. The chain's CDR3 is CASSPQARYEQYF. The CDR3 nucleotides read TGTGCCAGCAGTCCCCAGGCCAGATACGAGCAGTACTTC.

The rearrangement links TRBV2 to TRBJ1-1; D uncertain. The CDR3 has 14 amino acids. Between the trimmed V and J ends, which lost 7 bases and 0 bases, there was a span of 12 bases. The germline CDR1 and CDR2 sequences are SNHLY and FYNNEI. The CDR3: CASIRPELNTEAFF. In DNA, the CDR3 is TGTGCCAGCATCCGACCGGAGCTGAACACTGAAGCTTTCTTT.

The rearrangement links TRBV2 to TRBJ2-5; no definite D call. Per germline, CDR1 SNHLY and CDR2 FYNNEI. CDR3 length: 14 residues. Between the trimmed V and J ends, which lost 2 bases and 1 base, there was a span of 8 bases. CDR3 in DNA: TGTGCCAGCAGTGAATCTAATATCCAAGAGACCCAGTACTTC. It specifies CASSESNIQETQYF.

In nucleotides, the CDR3 is TGTGCCAGCAGTTTGCCACTAGCGGGAAGATACGAGCAGTACTTC. Residues: CASSLPLAGRYEQYF. This chain links TRBV27 with TRBJ2-7; TRBD2 matches at 10 bases. Germline-derived CDR1 and CDR2 are MNHEY and SMNVEV (reference sequence). J was trimmed by 4 bases and V by 3 bases; bases with no gene match: 6. The CDR3 covers 15 residues.

The V call is TRBV4-1, the J call TRBJ2-4, with 16 bases matching TRBD2. Germline-derived CDR1 and CDR2 are MGHRA and YSYEKL. V lost 3 bases to trimming and J lost 1 base; unmatched junction nucleotides: 3. The CDR3 loop spans 18 amino acids. CDR3 region: CASSQGLAGGQAKNIQYF. CDR3 DNA: TGCGCCAGCAGCCAGGGACTAGCGGGGGGGCAGGCCAAAAACATTCAGTACTTC.

This clone came up once. The gene calls are TRBV2 and TRBJ2-6, with D perhaps TRBD2 (6 bases). The CDR3 totals 15 residues. Germline CDR1 SNHLY, CDR2 FYNNEI. V was cut by 6 bases and J by 1 base, with 10 bases left in between. The CDR3 DNA follows: TGTGCCAGCAGCAGACTAGTTTCTGGGGCCAACGTCCTGACTTTC. Translation: CASSRLVSGANVLTF.

This chain links TRBV18 with TRBJ2-3; no clear D. The CDR3 sequence is 11 residues long. Germline assignment: CDR1 KGHSH and CDR2 LQKENI. The V and J ends lost 3 bases and 5 bases respectively, with 3 bases between them. This chain's CDR3 is CASSPLDTQYF. In nucleotides, the CDR3 is TGTGCCAGCTCACCCCTAGATACGCAGTATTTT.

The chain joins TRBV7-2 to TRBJ2-1, with D possibly matching TRBD2 (5 bases). This CDR3 comprises 15 residues. Germline V CDR1 and CDR2: SGHTA, FQGNSA. V lost 5 bases to trimming and J lost 0 bases, with 11 bases between them. The CDR3 DNA reads TGTGCCAGCAGCACCGGAGGAAGCTCCTACAATGAGCAGTTCTTC. Its protein product is CASSTGGSSYNEQFF. The variable domain in full, with the rest retrieved from reference TRBV7-2 and TRBJ2-1, is GAGVSQSPSNKVTEKGKDVELRCDPISGHTALYWYRQSLGQGLEFLIYFQGNSAPDKSGLPSDRFSAERTGGSVSTLTIQRTQQEDSAVYLCASSTGGSSYNEQFFGPGTRLTVL.